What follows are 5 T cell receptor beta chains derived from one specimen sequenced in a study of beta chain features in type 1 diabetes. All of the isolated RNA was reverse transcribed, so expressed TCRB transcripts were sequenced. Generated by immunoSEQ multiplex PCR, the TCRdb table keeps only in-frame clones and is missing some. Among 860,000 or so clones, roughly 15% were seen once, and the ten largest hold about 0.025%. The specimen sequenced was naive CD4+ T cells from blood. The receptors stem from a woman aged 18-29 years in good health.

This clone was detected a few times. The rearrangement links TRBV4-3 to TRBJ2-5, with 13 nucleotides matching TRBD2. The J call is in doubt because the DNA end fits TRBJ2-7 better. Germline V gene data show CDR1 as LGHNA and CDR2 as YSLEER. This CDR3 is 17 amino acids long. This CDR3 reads CASSRLAGGTPSYEQYF. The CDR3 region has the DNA TGCGCCAGCAGTCGACTAGCGGGAGGCACCCCTTCCTACGAGCAGTACTTC.

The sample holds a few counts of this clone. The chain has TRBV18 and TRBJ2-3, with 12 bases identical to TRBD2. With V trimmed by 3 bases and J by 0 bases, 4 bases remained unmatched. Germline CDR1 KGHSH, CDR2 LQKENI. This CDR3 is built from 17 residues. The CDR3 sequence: CASSPTLAGGSTDTQYF. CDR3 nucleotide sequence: TGTGCCAGCTCACCTACCCTAGCGGGAGGGAGCACAGATACGCAGTATTTT.

CDR3 protein: CASTRVSGNTIYF. The CDR3 DNA follows: TGTGCCAGCACCAGGGTTTCTGGAAACACCATATATTTT. The gene calls are TRBV28 and TRBJ1-3, with D possibly matching TRBD1 (5 bases). V was trimmed by 7 bases and J by 1 base, leaving 8 bases between them. The CDR3 totals 13 residues. Per the germline V gene, CDR1 is MDHEN and CDR2 is SYDVKM. The entire variable domain, with the rest obtained from reference TRBV28 and TRBJ1-3, is as follows: DVKVTQSSRYLVKRTGEKVFLECVQDMDHENMFWYRQDPGLGLRLIYFSYDVKMKEKGDIPEGYSVSREKKERFSLILESASTNQTSMYLCASTRVSGNTIYFGEGSWLTVV.

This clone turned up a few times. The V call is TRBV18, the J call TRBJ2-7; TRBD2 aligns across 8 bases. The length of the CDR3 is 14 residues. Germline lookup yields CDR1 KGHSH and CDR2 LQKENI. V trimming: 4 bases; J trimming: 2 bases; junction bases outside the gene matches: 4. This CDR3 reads CASSLGGGTYEQYF. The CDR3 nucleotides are TGTGCCAGCTCACTAGGCGGGGGGACCTACGAGCAGTACTTC.

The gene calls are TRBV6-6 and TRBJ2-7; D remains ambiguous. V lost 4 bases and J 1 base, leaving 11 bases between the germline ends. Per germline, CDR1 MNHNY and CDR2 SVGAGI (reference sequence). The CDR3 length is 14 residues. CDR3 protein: CASSFVAGSYEQYF. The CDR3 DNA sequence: TGTGCCAGCAGTTTCGTAGCAGGATCCTACGAGCAGTACTTC.